Listed below are T cell receptor beta chains from one sample, sequenced in a study of neurological immune-mediated disorders. Each CDR3 protein gets one entry after TCRdb re-called the 5' RACE reads with MiXCR. The sample yields some 30,000 distinct CDR3 sequences, roughly 15% seen once. The sequencing input was PBMCs. These receptor sequences come from a man between 65 and 85 years old in good health. CDR3s include the opening cysteine and the closing phenylalanine or tryptophan. Fields, in order: clone size, V gene, J gene, D gene, CDR3 DNA, CDR3 protein. The D gene is left open where the match is weak. Size is stated for part of the rows, as once, few or many counts, or as a class when the clone is expanded.

clone_size: -
v_call: TRBV7-9
j_call: TRBJ1-4
d_call: -
cdr3_nt: TGTACCAGCACCTCTAAGGGGCCGCATGAAAAACTGTTTTTT
cdr3_aa: CTSTSKGPHEKLFF

clone_size: many
v_call: TRBV14
j_call: TRBJ1-1
d_call: -
cdr3_nt: TGTGCCAGCAGCCCTCTGAAGGTGGCGGGGCGGGAAGCTTTCTTT
cdr3_aa: CASSPLKVAGREAFF

clone_size: many
v_call: TRBV28
j_call: TRBJ1-4
d_call: TRBD1
cdr3_nt: TGTGCCGCCTCGGACAGGGGTGAAAAACTGTTTTTT
cdr3_aa: CAASDRGEKLFF

clone_size: many
v_call: TRBV5-1
j_call: TRBJ1-1
d_call: TRBD1
cdr3_nt: TGCGCCAGCAGCTTCGGGACAGGAGGTGAAGCTTTCTTT
cdr3_aa: CASSFGTGGEAFF

clone_size: few
v_call: TRBV4-3
j_call: TRBJ2-3
d_call: -
cdr3_nt: TGCGCCAGCAGCTCTAACCAGGGTAGGGATACGCAGTATTTT
cdr3_aa: CASSSNQGRDTQYF

clone_size: -
v_call: TRBV6-1
j_call: TRBJ2-1
d_call: TRBD2
cdr3_nt: TGTGCCAGCAGTCTAGCGGGGGGGAGAGGTAGTGAGCAGTTCTTC
cdr3_aa: CASSLAGGRGSEQFF

clone_size: many
v_call: TRBV20-1
j_call: TRBJ2-7
d_call: -
cdr3_nt: TGCAGTGCGAACGGACTGAGCTCCTACGAGCAGTACTTC
cdr3_aa: CSANGLSSYEQYF

clone_size: many
v_call: TRBV6-2/TRBV6-3
j_call: TRBJ2-3
d_call: TRBD2
cdr3_nt: TGTGCCTCGCGGGCTAGCGGGGGCGCAGATACGCAGTATTTT
cdr3_aa: CASRASGGADTQYF

clone_size: many
v_call: TRBV27
j_call: TRBJ1-1
d_call: -
cdr3_nt: TGTGCCAGCAGGGGGCAGATGAACACTGAAGCTTTCTTT
cdr3_aa: CASRGQMNTEAFF

clone_size: many
v_call: TRBV20-1
j_call: TRBJ2-3
d_call: TRBD2
cdr3_nt: TGCAGTGCTAGAGATCTTGGGACTAGCGTAGATACGCAGTATTTT
cdr3_aa: CSARDLGTSVDTQYF

clone_size: -
v_call: TRBV7-2
j_call: TRBJ1-2
d_call: TRBD1
cdr3_nt: TGTGCCAGTAGCTCCCGACAGGGCCACTATGGCTACTCCTTC
cdr3_aa: CASSSRQGHYGYSF

clone_size: many
v_call: TRBV20-1
j_call: TRBJ2-3
d_call: TRBD2
cdr3_nt: TGCAGTGCTCCAGACAGTCGGGGGGGGCGGACAGATACGCAGTATTTT
cdr3_aa: CSAPDSRGGRTDTQYF

clone_size: many
v_call: TRBV7-9
j_call: TRBJ1-1
d_call: -
cdr3_nt: TGTGCCAGCAGCTTAGGAACAGGGGAAGCTTTCTTT
cdr3_aa: CASSLGTGEAFF

clone_size: many
v_call: TRBV12-3/TRBV12-4
j_call: TRBJ1-5
d_call: TRBD1
cdr3_nt: TGTGCCAGCACCGACAGGGGGATCAATCAGCCCCAGCATTTT
cdr3_aa: CASTDRGINQPQHF

clone_size: -
v_call: TRBV28
j_call: TRBJ2-7
d_call: -
cdr3_nt: TGTGCCAGCAGTAAAAGAGGACTACCTCCTCCCTACGAGCAGTACTTC
cdr3_aa: CASSKRGLPPPYEQYF

clone_size: many
v_call: TRBV5-1
j_call: TRBJ2-2
d_call: -
cdr3_nt: TGCGCCAGCAGCTTGACCTCGGGGACCGGGGAGCTGTTTTTT
cdr3_aa: CASSLTSGTGELFF

clone_size: many
v_call: TRBV29-1
j_call: TRBJ2-7
d_call: -
cdr3_nt: TGCAGCGTTGTACGAACTGGAACATACGAGCAGTACTTC
cdr3_aa: CSVVRTGTYEQYF

clone_size: many
v_call: TRBV6-5
j_call: TRBJ1-3
d_call: -
cdr3_nt: TGTGCTTCAAGCACGGGGGGGGCCAACACCATATATTTT
cdr3_aa: CASSTGGANTIYF

clone_size: many
v_call: TRBV9
j_call: TRBJ2-3
d_call: -
cdr3_nt: TGTGCCAGCAGCGTAGGACTTCAGATGAGCACAGATACGCAGTATTTT
cdr3_aa: CASSVGLQMSTDTQYF

clone_size: -
v_call: TRBV7-2
j_call: TRBJ2-5
d_call: -
cdr3_nt: TGTGCCACCAGCTTAGCGCGGCTAAGGGGGGGAGAGACCCAGTACTTC
cdr3_aa: CATSLARLRGGETQYF

clone_size: few
v_call: TRBV6-5
j_call: TRBJ2-3
d_call: -
cdr3_nt: TGTGCCAGCAGCCTCGGGTGGGGGGCCACAGATACGCAGTATTTT
cdr3_aa: CASSLGWGATDTQYF

clone_size: many
v_call: TRBV20-1
j_call: TRBJ1-1
d_call: -
cdr3_nt: TGCAGTGCTAGAGCCCGACGTAAGAACACTGAAGCTTTCTTT
cdr3_aa: CSARARRKNTEAFF

clone_size: many
v_call: TRBV7-9
j_call: TRBJ1-3
d_call: TRBD1
cdr3_nt: TGTGCCAGCAGCCCCGGGACAGGGGGCTCTGGAAACACCATATATTTT
cdr3_aa: CASSPGTGGSGNTIYF

clone_size: many
v_call: TRBV5-1
j_call: TRBJ1-1
d_call: -
cdr3_nt: TGCGCCAGCAGCCAACAGACGGTGAACACTGAAGCTTTCTTT
cdr3_aa: CASSQQTVNTEAFF

clone_size: many
v_call: TRBV20-1
j_call: TRBJ2-3
d_call: TRBD2
cdr3_nt: TGCAGTGCTCCCCGTGGAGCGGGGGTGGGAGATACGCAGTATTTT
cdr3_aa: CSAPRGAGVGDTQYF

clone_size: many
v_call: TRBV19
j_call: TRBJ2-2
d_call: TRBD1
cdr3_nt: TGTGCCAGTAGTCTCCCTGGGACAGGGAACACCGGGGAGCTGTTTTTT
cdr3_aa: CASSLPGTGNTGELFF

clone_size: many
v_call: TRBV2
j_call: TRBJ2-2
d_call: -
cdr3_nt: TGTGCCAGCATGGTCACAGAGAACACCGGGGAGCTGTTTTTT
cdr3_aa: CASMVTENTGELFF

clone_size: few
v_call: TRBV11-2
j_call: TRBJ1-3
d_call: -
cdr3_nt: TGTGCCAGCAGCTTAGCAGGATTTATATATTTT
cdr3_aa: CASSLAGFIYF

clone_size: many
v_call: TRBV12-3/TRBV12-4
j_call: TRBJ2-3
d_call: -
cdr3_nt: TGTGCCAGCAGACGCCTGGGGGGGCCAATAAGGACAGATACGCAGTATTTT
cdr3_aa: CASRRLGGPIRTDTQYF

clone_size: -
v_call: TRBV12-3/TRBV12-4
j_call: TRBJ1-5
d_call: -
cdr3_nt: TGTGCCAGCAGCCCCCAGAGGTCCATGAGACAGCCCCAGCATTTT
cdr3_aa: CASSPQRSMRQPQHF

clone_size: many
v_call: TRBV28
j_call: TRBJ1-1
d_call: -
cdr3_nt: TGTGCCAGCAGTTTTAAGGTTGGGGTTACTGAAGCTTTCTTT
cdr3_aa: CASSFKVGVTEAFF

clone_size: -
v_call: TRBV6-2/TRBV6-3
j_call: TRBJ1-6
d_call: -
cdr3_nt: TGTGCCAGCGGAGGGCGACCGAGCTCCTATAATTCACCCCTCCACTTT
cdr3_aa: CASGGRPSSYNSPLHF

clone_size: many
v_call: TRBV20-1
j_call: TRBJ1-6
d_call: -
cdr3_nt: TGCAGTGCTAGAGTTTCGGGTCAGGGGAATTCACCCCTCCACTTT
cdr3_aa: CSARVSGQGNSPLHF

clone_size: many
v_call: TRBV7-2
j_call: TRBJ2-3
d_call: TRBD2
cdr3_nt: TGTGCCAGCAGCGCCTGGGGGGGGGATACGCAGTATTTT
cdr3_aa: CASSAWGGDTQYF

clone_size: many
v_call: TRBV4-3
j_call: TRBJ2-2
d_call: -
cdr3_nt: TGCGCCAGCAGCCGGAGGGCCAGGGAGCCCCCCGGGGAGCTGTTTTTT
cdr3_aa: CASSRRAREPPGELFF

clone_size: -
v_call: TRBV5-6
j_call: TRBJ2-5
d_call: TRBD2
cdr3_nt: TGTGCCAGCAGCGCCTCCGGGACTAGCGGGGAGTACCAAGATACCCAGTACTTC
cdr3_aa: CASSASGTSGEYQDTQYF

clone_size: many
v_call: TRBV5-1
j_call: TRBJ2-5
d_call: TRBD2
cdr3_nt: TGCGCCAGCAGCCTACTGGCGGGGGGCCGGGAGGAGACCCAGTACTTC
cdr3_aa: CASSLLAGGREETQYF

clone_size: many
v_call: TRBV2
j_call: TRBJ1-5
d_call: -
cdr3_nt: TGTGCCAGCAGCGAAATGGTCGGGGGACTTGAGCCCCAGCATTTT
cdr3_aa: CASSEMVGGLEPQHF

clone_size: many
v_call: TRBV24-1
j_call: TRBJ2-5
d_call: -
cdr3_nt: TGTGCCACCAGTGATAGTAGACGCCCGGGGGAGACCCAGTACTTC
cdr3_aa: CATSDSRRPGETQYF

clone_size: many
v_call: TRBV3-1
j_call: TRBJ2-3
d_call: TRBD2
cdr3_nt: TGTGCCAGCAGCCAGGACCCGGGGGCTAGCGGGGGTTTT
cdr3_aa: CASSQDPGASGGF

clone_size: many
v_call: TRBV5-1
j_call: TRBJ2-1
d_call: -
cdr3_nt: TGCGCCAGCAGCTTGGGGGGCCCCTCCTACAATGAGCAGTTCTTC
cdr3_aa: CASSLGGPSYNEQFF

clone_size: many
v_call: TRBV28
j_call: TRBJ1-1
d_call: -
cdr3_nt: TGTGCCAGCAGTTCCTCAATTCAGGGTTCCACTGAAGCTTTCTTT
cdr3_aa: CASSSSIQGSTEAFF

clone_size: many
v_call: TRBV7-2
j_call: TRBJ1-6
d_call: TRBD1
cdr3_nt: TGTGCCAGCAGCTTACGGGCAGGACAGGGGGGCGCCTATAATTCACCCCTCCACTTT
cdr3_aa: CASSLRAGQGGAYNSPLHF

clone_size: many
v_call: TRBV7-3
j_call: TRBJ2-2
d_call: TRBD1
cdr3_nt: TGTGCCAGCAGGGCTACAGGGGGAAATACCGGGGAGCTGTTTTTT
cdr3_aa: CASRATGGNTGELFF

clone_size: few
v_call: TRBV9
j_call: TRBJ1-2
d_call: -
cdr3_nt: TGTGCCAGCAGCCCCTCGGGCATAGCCTATGGCTACACCTTC
cdr3_aa: CASSPSGIAYGYTF

clone_size: many
v_call: TRBV7-3
j_call: TRBJ2-3
d_call: -
cdr3_nt: TGTGCCAGCAGCCCAACACAGGGGGAGGGGGATACGCAGTATTTT
cdr3_aa: CASSPTQGEGDTQYF

clone_size: -
v_call: TRBV10-2
j_call: TRBJ2-1
d_call: -
cdr3_nt: TGCGCCAGCAGTAGAGCGAGGGGCTACAATGAGCAGTTCTTC
cdr3_aa: CASSRARGYNEQFF

clone_size: many
v_call: TRBV5-5
j_call: TRBJ1-5
d_call: TRBD1
cdr3_nt: TGTGCCAGCAGCTTTGGGACAGGGGGGGAGCCCCAGCATTTT
cdr3_aa: CASSFGTGGEPQHF